The clone carrying this T cell receptor (beta chain) has at least ten counts. TCR beta CDR3 regions were amplified from RNA. First-round RT-PCR targeting the TCR CDR3 was performed with the HTBI primer set. TCRdb recomputed calls from the multiplex PCR reads with MiXCR, one row per CDR3 protein. Counted here are around 420,000 distinct CDR3 sequences, roughly an eighth occurring once; the ten biggest clones make up more than 4.5%. CDR1 and CDR2 (germline): SNHLY, FYNNEI. Trimming removed 4 bases from V and 6 bases from J, with 12 bases in between. The CDR3 covers 13 residues. This sample stems from a study of T cells in Graves' hyperthyroidism and ophthalmopathy.

The clonotype comes from a woman younger than 35 with Graves' hyperthyroidism. Input material: blood. The chain employs TRBV2 and TRBJ1-1; the D gene is possibly TRBD1 (6 bases). The DNA for the CDR3 is TGTGCCAGCAGTGTTACAGGGTGGGCTGAAGCTTTCTTT. Residues: CASSVTGWAEAFF.